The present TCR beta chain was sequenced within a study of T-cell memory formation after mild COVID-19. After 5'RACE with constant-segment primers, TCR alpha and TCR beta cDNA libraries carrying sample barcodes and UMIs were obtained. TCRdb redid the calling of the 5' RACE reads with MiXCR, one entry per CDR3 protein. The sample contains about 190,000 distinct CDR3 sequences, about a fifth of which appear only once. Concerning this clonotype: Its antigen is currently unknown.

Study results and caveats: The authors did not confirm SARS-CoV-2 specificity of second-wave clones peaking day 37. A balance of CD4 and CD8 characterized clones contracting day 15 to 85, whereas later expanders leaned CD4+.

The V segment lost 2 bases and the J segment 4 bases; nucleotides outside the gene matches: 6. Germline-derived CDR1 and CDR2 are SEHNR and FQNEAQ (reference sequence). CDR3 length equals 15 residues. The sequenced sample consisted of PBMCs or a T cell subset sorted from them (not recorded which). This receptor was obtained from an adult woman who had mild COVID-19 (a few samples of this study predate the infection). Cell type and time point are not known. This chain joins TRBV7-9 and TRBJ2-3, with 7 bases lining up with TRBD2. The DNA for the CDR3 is TGTGCCAGCAGCTTACGCGGGAGTATCTCAGATACGCAGTATTTT. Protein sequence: CASSLRGSISDTQYF.